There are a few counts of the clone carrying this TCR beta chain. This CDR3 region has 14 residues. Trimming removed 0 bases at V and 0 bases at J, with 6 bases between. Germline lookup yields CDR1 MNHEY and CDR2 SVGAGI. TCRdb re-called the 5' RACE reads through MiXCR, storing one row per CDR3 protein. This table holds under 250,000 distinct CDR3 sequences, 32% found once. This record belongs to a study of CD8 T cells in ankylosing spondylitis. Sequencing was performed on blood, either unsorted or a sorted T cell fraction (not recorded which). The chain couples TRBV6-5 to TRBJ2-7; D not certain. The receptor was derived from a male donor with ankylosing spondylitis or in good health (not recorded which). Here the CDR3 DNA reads TGTGCCAGCAGTTACTCGCCGAGCTCCTACGAGCAGTACTTC. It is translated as CASSYSPSSYEQYF.